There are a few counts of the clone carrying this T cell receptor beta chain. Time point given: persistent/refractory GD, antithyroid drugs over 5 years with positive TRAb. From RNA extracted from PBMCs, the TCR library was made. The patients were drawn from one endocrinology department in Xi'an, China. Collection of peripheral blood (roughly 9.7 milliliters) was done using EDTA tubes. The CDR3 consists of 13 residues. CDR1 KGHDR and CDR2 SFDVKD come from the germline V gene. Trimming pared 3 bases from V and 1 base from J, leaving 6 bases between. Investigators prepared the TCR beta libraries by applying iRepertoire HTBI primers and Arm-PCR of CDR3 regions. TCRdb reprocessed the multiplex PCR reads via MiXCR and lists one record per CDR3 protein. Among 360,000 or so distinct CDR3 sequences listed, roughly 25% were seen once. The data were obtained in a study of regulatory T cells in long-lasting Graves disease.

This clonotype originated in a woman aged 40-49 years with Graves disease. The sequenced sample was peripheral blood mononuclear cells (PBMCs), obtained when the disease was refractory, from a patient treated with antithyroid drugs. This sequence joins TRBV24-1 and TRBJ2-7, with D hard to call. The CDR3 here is CATSDTISYEQYF. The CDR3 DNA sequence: TGTGCCACCAGTGATACCATATCCTACGAGCAGTACTTC.